Listed here are 9 T cell receptor beta chains from one sample, sequenced in a study of blood T cell repertoires in COVID-19 (TCRdb year 2020). Preparation of the library involved the immunoSEQ multiplex PCR assay. Imported from immuneACCESS, the table was reduced by TCRdb to in-frame sequences with V and J called. These copies leave out some clones; in studies compared against another copy, an unresolved V gene accounts for under half, and the cause of the remainder is not known. Present in this sample are about 140,000 clones, roughly 80% of which were seen just once. The ten largest clonotypes hold less than 5% of the sample. Sequenced sample: peripheral blood. The receptors shown here come from a woman older than 75 with acute or convalescent COVID-19.

The chain recombines TRBV19 with TRBJ1-2; D gene unclear. V was pared by 11 bases and J by 0 bases, with 13 bases between. The CDR3 consists of 13 residues. Germline assignment: CDR1 LNHDA and CDR2 SQIVND (reference sequence). The CDR3 sequence: CAPNREANYGYTF. The CDR3 nucleotides read TGTGCCCCTAACCGGGAAGCTAACTATGGCTACACCTTC.

The rearrangement uses TRBV2 and TRBJ1-2; a possible D gene is TRBD1 (5 bases). The CDR3 length is 13 residues. V was shortened by 8 bases and J by 5 bases, with 15 bases between the two germline ends. Germline V gene lookup returns CDR1 SNHLY and CDR2 FYNNEI. This CDR3 reads CASLVGGRYGYTF. For the CDR3, the DNA is TGTGCCAGCCTCGTGGGGGGGAGGTATGGCTACACCTTC.

The chain couples TRBV3-1 (or the pseudogene TRBV3-2) to TRBJ2-3; D is possibly TRBD2 (6 bases). V was pared by 4 bases and J by 2 bases, with 22 bases between. From germline, CDR1 is LGHDT and CDR2 YNNKEL (reference sequence). The CDR3 has 18 residues. DNA for the CDR3: TGTGCCAGCAGCCGGGACTTCCTAATACAACCACTCACAGATACGCAGTATTTT. Residues: CASSRDFLIQPLTDTQYF.

V usage is TRBV7-9 and J usage is TRBJ2-1; D ambiguous. Germline values: CDR1 SEHNR, CDR2 FQNEAQ (reference sequence). CDR3 length: 15 amino acids. With 5 bases removed from V and 4 bases from J, the gap between germline ends came to 15 bases. The CDR3 nucleotides are TGTGCCAGCAGCCCTAACAGAGCCCTTTACAATGAGCAGTTCTTC. It translates to CASSPNRALYNEQFF.

The chain couples TRBV28 to TRBJ1-4, with D maybe TRBD1 (5 bases). Trimming left V 4 bases short and J 8 bases short, with 17 bases between. This CDR3 comprises 15 residues. The germline V gene has CDR1 MDHEN and CDR2 SYDVKM. CDR3 nucleotides: TGTGCCAGCAGTTCAACACCTATCCAGGGCGAAAAACTGTTTTTT. Its protein is CASSSTPIQGEKLFF.

The gene calls are TRBV28 and TRBJ1-2; TRBD1 aligns across 10 bases. Trimming cost V 3 bases and J 8 bases; bases outside gene matches: 9. Germline CDR1 reads MDHEN; CDR2 reads SYDVKM. The CDR3 extends over 15 amino acids. Here the CDR3 reads CASSFPVGQGGGYTF. The CDR3 DNA sequence: TGTGCCAGCAGTTTCCCTGTTGGACAGGGGGGAGGCTACACCTTC.

V and J are TRBV27 and TRBJ2-1; TRBD2 matches at 12 bases. Trimming took 5 bases from V and 8 from J; bases not matched to a gene: 16. This CDR3 is 18 amino acids long. Germline CDR1 and CDR2: MNHEY and SMNVEV (reference sequence). CDR3 region: CASSPPLRLAGAGHEQFF. Written as DNA, the CDR3 is TGTGCCAGCAGTCCCCCCCTTCGACTAGCGGGAGCTGGACATGAGCAGTTCTTC.

The chain couples TRBV19 to TRBJ2-6; D gene unclear. This CDR3 is 15 amino acids long. The V gene's germline CDR1 is LNHDA and CDR2 SQIVND (reference sequence). V was pared by 1 base and J by 4 bases, with 8 bases between. The chain's CDR3 is CASSIGVGGANVLTF. CDR3 coding DNA: TGTGCCAGTAGTATAGGTGTTGGCGGGGCCAACGTCCTGACTTTC.

The rearrangement joins TRBV5-1 to TRBJ2-1; TRBD2 matches at 9 bases. Germline lookup yields CDR1 SGHRS and CDR2 YFSETQ. The V gene end was trimmed by 0 bases and the J gene end by 9 bases; junction bases not matched to a gene: 10. This CDR3 is built from 16 residues. CDR3 DNA: TGCGCCAGCAGCTTGGTGGCTAGCGGGAATTCTGGTGAGCAGTTCTTC. As protein: CASSLVASGNSGEQFF.